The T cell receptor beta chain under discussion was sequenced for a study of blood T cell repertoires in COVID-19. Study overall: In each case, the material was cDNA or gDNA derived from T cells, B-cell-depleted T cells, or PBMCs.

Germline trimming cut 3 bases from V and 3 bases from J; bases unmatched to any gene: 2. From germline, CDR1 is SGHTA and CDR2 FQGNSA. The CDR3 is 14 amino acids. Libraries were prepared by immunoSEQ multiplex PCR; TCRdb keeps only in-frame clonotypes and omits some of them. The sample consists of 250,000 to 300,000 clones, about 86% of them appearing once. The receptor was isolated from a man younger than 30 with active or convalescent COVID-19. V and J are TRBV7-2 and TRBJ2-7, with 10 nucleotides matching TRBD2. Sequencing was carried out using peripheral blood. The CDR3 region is CASSFLAGGYEQYF. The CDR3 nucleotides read TGTGCCAGCAGCTTCTTAGCGGGAGGCTACGAGCAGTACTTC. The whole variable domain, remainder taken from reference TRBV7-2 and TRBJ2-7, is GAGVSQSPSNKVTEKGKDVELRCDPISGHTALYWYRQSLGQGLEFLIYFQGNSAPDKSGLPSDRFSAERTGGSVSTLTIQRTQQEDSAVYLCASSFLAGGYEQYFGPGTRLTVT.